This T cell receptor (beta chain) was obtained from a study of T cell repertoires in cytomegalovirus infection. About this clonotype itself: Antigen: not known. One base away lies a much larger clone, so this may be a sequencing read error. The missing conserved phenylalanine or tryptophan at the end of this CDR3 makes a read error likely.

A single record per CDR3 protein comes from TCRdb applying MiXCR to the reads. The sample comprises 450,000 to 550,000 distinct CDR3 sequences, 16% of which are singletons, and 24% rests with the top ten. Study observations and caveats: Dominating the ex vivo response were HLA-C-restricted CMV-specific TCR beta clonotypes.

This CDR3 region has 14 residues. V was trimmed by 4 bases and J by 10 bases, leaving 17 bases between them. Germline V gives CDR1 MNHEY, CDR2 SMNVEV (reference sequence). The rearrangement joins TRBV27 to TRBJ2-1; tentative D call: TRBD2 (6 bases). The sequenced sample consisted of CD8+ T cells from PBMCs. The source of this sequence is a human donor in good health (CMV status not recorded). Some clones in this sample may be carry-over from other donors' samples. The CDR3 reads CASSWTITIDEQFL. The CDR3 DNA reads TGTGCCAGCAGTTGGACTATTACAATCGACGAGCAGTTCTTG.